This T cell receptor beta chain comes out of a study of T cells after yellow fever vaccination. Study-wide background: Preparing low-cell-number fractions relied on SMART-Seq v4 Ultra Low Input. Whole-study findings and limits: After the booster, 96% of CD4 and roughly nine tenths of CD8 primary-response clones were re-detected.

This clonotype was counted a few times. The antigen remains unidentified. TCRdb passed the 5' RACE reads through MiXCR, listing each CDR3 protein once. This table holds about 550,000 distinct CDR3 sequences, under 25% found once. The clonotype comes from a young man who received the YFV17D yellow fever vaccine. The sample here was PBMCs, taken 15 days after the yellow fever booster vaccination.

The CDR3 sequence is CASSLGPALAGAGTQYF. In DNA, the CDR3 is TGTGCCAGCAGCTTAGGTCCCGCCTTAGCGGGCGCTGGGACCCAGTACTTC. The chain has TRBV7-2 and TRBJ2-5; 7 bases match TRBD2. Per the germline V gene, CDR1 is SGHTA and CDR2 is FQGNSA. The junction had 15 bases not matched to a gene; V was cut back by 1 base and J by 7 bases. The CDR3 sequence is 17 residues long.